This record looks at one T cell receptor beta chain sequence and its context. Its antigen has not been determined. No base qualities exist here, and no much larger clone lies one base off it. Library construction relied on the immunoSEQ multiplex PCR assay. Drawn from immuneACCESS, this table holds only the in-frame rearrangements with V and J called that TCRdb kept. Clones are partly lost; checked studies trace under half to an unresolved V gene and leave the rest unexplained. The sample table shows roughly 130,000 clones, and 80% to 95% are seen once. The ten largest clones capture 2% to 2.5% of the sample. The data originate from a study of control samples from healthy donors and cancer patients (dated by TCRdb to the early 2020s). The germline V gene (reference sequence) sets CDR1 to LGHDT and CDR2 to YNNKEL. The CDR3 runs 14 residues from the cysteine to the phenylalanine. The read is trimmed to its CDR3 DNA, 42 bases read in frame from base 1. V and J lose 1 base and 8 bases, and a span of 12 bases separates them.

Sequenced: blood. The chain is encoded by TRBV3-1 (or the pseudogene TRBV3-2) joined to TRBJ2-1; D gene: possibly TRBD2, on 6 matching bases. The clonotype originates from a man between 18 and 35 years old in good health. In nucleotide form, the sequence is TGTGCCAGCAGCCAAGCGGGAGAGGGATATGAGCAGTTCTTC. Its amino acids are CASSQAGEGYEQFF.